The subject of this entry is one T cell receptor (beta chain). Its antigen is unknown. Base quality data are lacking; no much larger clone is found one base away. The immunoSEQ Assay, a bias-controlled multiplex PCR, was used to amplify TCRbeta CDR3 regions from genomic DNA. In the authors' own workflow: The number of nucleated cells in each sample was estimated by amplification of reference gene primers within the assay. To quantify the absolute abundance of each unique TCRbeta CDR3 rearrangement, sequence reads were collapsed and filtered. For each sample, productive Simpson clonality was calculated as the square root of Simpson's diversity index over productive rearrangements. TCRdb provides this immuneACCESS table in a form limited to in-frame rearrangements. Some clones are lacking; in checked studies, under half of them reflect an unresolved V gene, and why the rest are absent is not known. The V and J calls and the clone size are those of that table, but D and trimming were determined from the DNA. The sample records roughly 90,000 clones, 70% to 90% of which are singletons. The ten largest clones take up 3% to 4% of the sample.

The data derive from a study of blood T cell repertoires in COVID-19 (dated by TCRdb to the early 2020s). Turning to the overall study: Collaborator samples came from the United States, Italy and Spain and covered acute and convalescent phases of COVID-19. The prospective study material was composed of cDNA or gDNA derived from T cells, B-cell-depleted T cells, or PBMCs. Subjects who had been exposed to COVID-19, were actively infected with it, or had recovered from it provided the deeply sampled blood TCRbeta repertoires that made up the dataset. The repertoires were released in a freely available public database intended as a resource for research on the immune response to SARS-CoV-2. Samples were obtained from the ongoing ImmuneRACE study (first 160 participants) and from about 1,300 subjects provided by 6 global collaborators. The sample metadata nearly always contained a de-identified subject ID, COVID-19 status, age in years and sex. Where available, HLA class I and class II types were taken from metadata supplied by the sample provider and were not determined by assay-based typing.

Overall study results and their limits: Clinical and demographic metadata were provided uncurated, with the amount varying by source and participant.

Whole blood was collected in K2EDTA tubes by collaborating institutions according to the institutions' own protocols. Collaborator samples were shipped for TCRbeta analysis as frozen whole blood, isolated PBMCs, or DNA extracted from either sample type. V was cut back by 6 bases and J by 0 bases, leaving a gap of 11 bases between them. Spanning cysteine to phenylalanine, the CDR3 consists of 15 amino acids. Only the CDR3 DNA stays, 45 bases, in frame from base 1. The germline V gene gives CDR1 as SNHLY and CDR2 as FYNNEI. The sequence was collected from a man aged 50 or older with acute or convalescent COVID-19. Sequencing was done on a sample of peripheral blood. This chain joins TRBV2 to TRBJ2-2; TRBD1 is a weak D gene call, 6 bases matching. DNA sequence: TGTGCCAGCAGATCACAGGGAACGAACACCGGGGAGCTGTTTTTT. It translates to CASRSQGTNTGELFF.